Listed below are T cell receptor beta chains from one sample, sequenced in a study of cytomegalovirus exposure and HLA in healthy donors. Repertoires were generated with immunoSEQ multiplex PCR, while TCRdb's copy carries only in-frame clones and drops some. The data show some 110,000 clones, 12% to 15% seen once. Sample: PBMCs. The receptors originated from a female donor in good health and CMV-seronegative. CDR3s include the opening cysteine and the closing phenylalanine or tryptophan. D genes are given only for firm matches. Where a row states a size, it is once, few, many or the class of an expanded clone; other rows omit it.

j_gene | abundance | d_gene | v_gene | CDR3nt | CDR3aa
TRBJ2-3 | . | TRBD2 | TRBV4-3 | TGCGCCAGCAGCCTCCAGCGGGGGGGCCAGGATACGCAGTATTTT | CASSLQRGGQDTQYF
TRBJ2-2 | . | TRBD1 | TRBV13 | TGTGCCAGCAGCCTAAGGACAGGGTGGGAGCTGTTTTTT | CASSLRTGWELFF
TRBJ2-2 | few | TRBD1 | TRBV5-1 | TGCGCCAGCAGCTTGTTGGTGACAGGGGACACCGGGGAGCTGTTTTTT | CASSLLVTGDTGELFF
TRBJ2-3 | few | . | TRBV4-1 | TGCGCCAGCAGCCACATGGAGGGAGAGCAGTATTTT | CASSHMEGEQYF
TRBJ2-1 | . | . | TRBV11-3 | TGTGCCAGCAGCTTAGGGGGCACCAAAATCTACAATGAGCAGTTCTTC | CASSLGGTKIYNEQFF
TRBJ1-1 | few | . | TRBV13 | TGTGCCAGCAGCTTAAGTTCGCTAACTGAAGCTTTCTTT | CASSLSSLTEAFF
TRBJ1-5 | . | . | TRBV5-5 | TGTGCCAGCAGCTTGGTTGGGGCCCGCAATCAGCCCCAGCATTTT | CASSLVGARNQPQHF
TRBJ2-1 | few | TRBD2 | TRBV5-4 | TGTGCCAGCAGCACCGCACCGGGACTAGCGGGGAACAATGAGCAGTTCTTC | CASSTAPGLAGNNEQFF
TRBJ1-3 | . | . | TRBV30 | TGTGCCTGGAGTGTAAGGAGGGGAGTTGATGGAAACACCATATATTTT | CAWSVRRGVDGNTIYF
TRBJ1-5 | . | . | TRBV6-6 | TGTGCCAGCAACAAGAGCAATCAGCCCCAGCATTTT | CASNKSNQPQHF
TRBJ2-7 | . | . | TRBV7-8 | TGTGCCAGCAGCTTAGCCGGACAGCTTTACGAGCAGTACTTC | CASSLAGQLYEQYF
TRBJ1-1 | . | TRBD1 | TRBV7-9 | TGTGCCAGCAGGCCGACAGGGTCAACTGAAGCTTTCTTT | CASRPTGSTEAFF
TRBJ2-7 | . | TRBD2 | TRBV28 | TGTGCCAGCAGTTCCTCTAGCGGGTTTTACGAGCAGTACTTC | CASSSSSGFYEQYF
TRBJ1-1 | . | . | TRBV5-1 | TGCGCCAGCAGATCTACCGGGACGCGGGGCGCTGAAGCTTTCTTT | CASRSTGTRGAEAFF
TRBJ2-1 | few | TRBD2 | TRBV5-1 | TGCGCCAGCAGCTTACTAGCGGCTTCCTACAATGAGCAGTTCTTC | CASSLLAASYNEQFF
TRBJ2-1 | few | TRBD2 | TRBV5-1 | TGCGCCAGCAACGGACTAGCGGGAGGCAATGAGCAGTTCTTC | CASNGLAGGNEQFF
TRBJ2-1 | few | TRBD2 | TRBV29-1 | TGCAGCGTCCGCCGGACTAGCAACAATGAGCAGTTCTTC | CSVRRTSNNEQFF
TRBJ2-7 | few | TRBD2 | TRBV9 | TGTGCCAGCAGCGTAGGGGGACTAGCGAGAATCTACGAGCAGTACTTC | CASSVGGLARIYEQYF
TRBJ2-4 | . | TRBD2 | TRBV4-1 | TGCGCCAGCAGCCAGATCCCCCAGGGGACTAGCGGGAGGGCTGCCAAAAACATTCAGTACTTC | CASSQIPQGTSGRAAKNIQYF
TRBJ2-7 | few | TRBD2 | TRBV6-1 | TGTGCCAGCAGTGAACGCGCCGCGGGGGGGCCCCACGAGCAGTACTTC | CASSERAAGGPHEQYF
TRBJ2-7 | few | TRBD1 | TRBV5-6 | TGTGCCAGCAGCTTCCCACAGGGGTTCTACGAGCAGTACTTC | CASSFPQGFYEQYF
TRBJ2-1 | few | TRBD1 | TRBV7-2 | TGTGCCAGCAGCATTCGGGCGGACAGGGACCAAACCTACAATGAGCAGTTCTTC | CASSIRADRDQTYNEQFF
TRBJ2-2 | few | TRBD2 | TRBV19 | TGTGCCAGTGGTAGCGGGCGCAAAGCCACCGGGGAGCTGTTTTTT | CASGSGRKATGELFF
TRBJ2-1 | . | TRBD2 | TRBV9 | TGTGCCAGCAGCGTAGGGGCGGGGGGCGGATACAATGAGCAGTTCTTC | CASSVGAGGGYNEQFF
TRBJ1-5 | few | . | TRBV6-1 | TGTGCCAGCAGTGAAGCGTCGAGAGGCTATCAGCCCCAGCATTTT | CASSEASRGYQPQHF
TRBJ2-6 | few | . | TRBV15 | TGTGCCACCAGCAGAGATGCGGCGGGGTCAGCTTCTGGGGCCAACGTCCTGACTTTC | CATSRDAAGSASGANVLTF
TRBJ2-5 | . | TRBD2 | TRBV13 | TGTGCCAGCAGCCTAGCGGGCCTGGAGGCCCAGTACTTC | CASSLAGLEAQYF
TRBJ2-7 | few | . | TRBV7-2 | TGTGCCAGCAGCTTACTGTTGAGTGCGTCAGGGGGGGAGCAGTACTTC | CASSLLLSASGGEQYF
TRBJ1-2 | few | TRBD1 | TRBV2 | TGTGCCAGCAGGCGGACAGGGTCGGACTATGGCTACACCTTC | CASRRTGSDYGYTF
TRBJ1-6 | few | . | TRBV27 | TGTGCCAGCACTAGGACAGTTCCCAATAATTCACCCCTCCACTTT | CASTRTVPNNSPLHF
TRBJ2-7 | . | . | TRBV9 | TGTGCCAGCAGCCCTGACATTAACCCGGTCTACGAGCAGTACTTC | CASSPDINPVYEQYF
TRBJ2-1 | few | TRBD2 | TRBV5-4 | TGTGCCAGCAGCTTGAGTGGTAGCGGGGGAGCTTACAATGAGCAGTTCTTC | CASSLSGSGGAYNEQFF
TRBJ2-1 | once | TRBD2 | TRBV6-6 | TGTGCCAGCACGGCTCCGGGGGGGCTAGAGCAGTTCTTC | CASTAPGGLEQFF
TRBJ2-7 | . | TRBD2 | TRBV4-3 | TGCGCCAGCAGCCAACTGACTAGCGGGAGACACGAGCAGTACTTC | CASSQLTSGRHEQYF
TRBJ2-7 | few | . | TRBV12-5 | TGTGCTAGTGGTTTGGTACGTTCCGGCGAGGAGGTGTCACGCGAGCAGTACTTC | CASGLVRSGEEVSREQYF
TRBJ1-1 | . | . | TRBV5-8 | TGTGCCAGCAGCTTGGTTGGGCAGGAGGGCACTGAAGCTTTCTTT | CASSLVGQEGTEAFF
TRBJ2-3 | . | TRBD2 | TRBV7-2 | TGTGCCAGCAGCTCCCCCACTTTGACTAGCGGGGCTAGCACAGATACGCAGTATTTT | CASSSPTLTSGASTDTQYF
TRBJ2-7 | . | TRBD2 | TRBV7-2 | TGTGCCAGCAGCTTTCCCGGGACTAGCTACGAGCAGTACTTC | CASSFPGTSYEQYF
TRBJ2-3 | . | . | TRBV15 | TGTGCCACCAGCCTGGACTCCAGCACAGATACGCAGTATTTT | CATSLDSSTDTQYF
TRBJ2-2 | few | TRBD2 | TRBV7-3 | TGTGCCAGCAGCGAACCGGGGGGTGGCGGTCCCGCCGGGGAGCTGTTTTTT | CASSEPGGGGPAGELFF
TRBJ1-1 | . | . | TRBV6-6 | TGTGCCAGCAGTTACGTAGACAGCCAGAGCCGAGCTTTCTTT | CASSYVDSQSRAFF
TRBJ2-3 | . | TRBD1 | TRBV9 | TGTGCCAGCAGCGGGACAGGGGGAACAGATACGCAGTATTTT | CASSGTGGTDTQYF
TRBJ2-7 | few | TRBD1 | TRBV14 | TGTGCCAGCAGCCAAGGGGGGACAGGGGGCTACGAGCAGTACTTC | CASSQGGTGGYEQYF
TRBJ2-7 | once | . | TRBV5-1 | TGCGCCAGCAGCTATCACCGGGAATCCTACGAGCAGTACTTC | CASSYHRESYEQYF
TRBJ2-5 | . | TRBD2 | TRBV4-1 | TGCGCCAGCAGCCAAGATCCGGGGGGGAGCCGGGAGACCCAGTACTTC | CASSQDPGGSRETQYF